What follows are 29 T cell receptor beta chains derived from one specimen sequenced in a study of blood T cell repertoires in COVID-19. Profiling relied on immunoSEQ multiplex PCR, and the TCRdb table lists in-frame clones only, not all of them. Of some 150,000 clones in the sample, about 89% were seen once. Sequences were obtained from peripheral blood. Receptors were obtained from a man between 50 and 59 years old with active COVID-19.

The J gene is TRBJ2-7, the V gene TRBV7-2; 8 bases are shared with TRBD2. Germline-derived CDR1 and CDR2 are SGHTA and FQGNSA. CDR3 length: 15 residues. Trimming at V came to 2 bases and at J to 3 bases, leaving 6 bases not matched to a gene. The CDR3 here is CASSLRAGGYYEQYF. CDR3 nucleotide sequence: TGTGCCAGCAGCTTAAGGGCGGGAGGCTACTACGAGCAGTACTTC.

This clone was recorded once. V is TRBV19 and J is TRBJ1-2, with D unresolved. Between the trimmed V and J ends, which lost 10 bases and 2 bases, there was a span of 26 bases. Germline CDR1 reads LNHDA; CDR2 reads SQIVND (reference sequence). The CDR3 spans 17 residues. In DNA, the CDR3 is TGTGCCACCACCCCAGCTTCGGCGGAATTAAGGAACTATGGCTACACCTTC. Translating gives CATTPASAELRNYGYTF.

A single count supports this clone. V and J are TRBV4-3 and TRBJ2-7, with TRBD1 matching 9 bases. Trimming at V came to 2 bases and at J to 0 bases, leaving 8 bases not matched to a gene. The CDR3 extends over 17 amino acids. CDR1 is LGHNA, CDR2 YSLEER, per germline. As DNA, the CDR3 is TGCGCCAGCAGCCAAACCGCCGGGACAGGGAGCTCCTACGAGCAGTACTTC. It is translated as CASSQTAGTGSSYEQYF.

The J gene is TRBJ1-1, the V gene TRBV2; the match to TRBD1 covers 9 bases. The V segment lost 6 bases and the J segment 0 bases; nucleotides outside the gene matches: 5. The CDR3 consists of 15 residues. Germline values: CDR1 SNHLY, CDR2 FYNNEI. The CDR3 reads CASSRQGDLNTEAFF. The DNA for the CDR3 is TGTGCCAGCAGCCGACAGGGGGACTTGAACACTGAAGCTTTCTTT. The full variable domain, in which reference TRBV2 and TRBJ1-1 provide the parts outside the CDR3, is EPEVTQTPSHQVTQMGQEVILRCVPISNHLYFYWYRQILGQKVEFLVSFYNNEISEKSEIFDDQFSVERPDGSNFTLKIRSTKLEDSAMYFCASSRQGDLNTEAFFGQGTRLTVV.

The J gene is TRBJ1-1, the V gene TRBV6-5; 7 bases map to TRBD1. Germline V gene data show CDR1 as MNHEY and CDR2 as SVGAGI. V gave up 7 bases and J gave up 10 bases; unmatched junction bases: 12. The CDR3 sequence is 13 residues long. Written as DNA, the CDR3 is TGTGCCAGCATGACGACAGGGCAGCTTAGAGCTTTCTTT. The encoded protein is CASMTTGQLRAFF.

V and J are TRBV6-5 and TRBJ1-4; no firm D call. V dropped 5 bases and J dropped 9 bases, with 19 bases sitting between them. The germline V gene has CDR1 MNHEY and CDR2 SVGAGI. The CDR3 spans 15 residues. For the CDR3, the DNA is TGTGCCAGCAGTCCATCCCCGGGTACTAACCAAAAACTGTTTTTT. This sequence encodes CASSPSPGTNQKLFF.

V is TRBV2 and J is TRBJ1-3; TRBD1 agrees at 7 bases. This CDR3 region has 12 residues. After removal of 5 bases from V and 7 bases from J, the junction contained 2 bases not matched to a gene. Per the germline V gene, CDR1 is SNHLY and CDR2 is FYNNEI. The CDR3 loop reads CASSQQGNTIYF. The DNA for the CDR3 is TGTGCCAGCAGTCAACAGGGGAACACCATATATTTT. Full variable domain (outside the CDR3, taken from reference TRBV2 and TRBJ1-3): EPEVTQTPSHQVTQMGQEVILRCVPISNHLYFYWYRQILGQKVEFLVSFYNNEISEKSEIFDDQFSVERPDGSNFTLKIRSTKLEDSAMYFCASSQQGNTIYFGEGSWLTVV.

This clone is a singleton in its sample. The V call is TRBV7-2, the J call TRBJ2-3; TRBD2 agrees at 7 bases. V dropped 1 base and J dropped 4; count of bases not matched to a gene: 5. The CDR3 is made up of 15 amino acids. Per germline, CDR1 SGHTA and CDR2 FQGNSA. In nucleotides, the CDR3 is TGTGCCAGCAGCTTAGTTGCTAGCGGTGCAGATACGCAGTATTTT. Translated: CASSLVASGADTQYF.

This rearrangement joins TRBV5-1 to TRBJ2-1, with a possible D match to TRBD1 (7 bases). The V end lost 3 bases, the J end lost 7 bases, and 14 bases lay between the germline ends. The CDR3 runs to 14 residues. Germline V gene data show CDR1 as SGHRS and CDR2 as YFSETQ. CDR3 sequence (DNA): TGCGCCAGCAGCTCAGGGGGGAAGGGGAATGAGCAGTTCTTC. This translates into CASSSGGKGNEQFF.

The rearrangement uses TRBV4-2 and TRBJ2-2; unclear D gene. The CDR3 length is 15 residues. Germline CDR1 and CDR2: LGHNA and YNFKEQ. V was pared by 0 bases and J by 3 bases, with 8 bases between. CDR3 protein: CASSQDTSYTGELFF. CDR3 sequence (DNA): TGTGCCAGCAGCCAAGATACGAGTTACACCGGGGAGCTGTTTTTT.

V and J are TRBV19 and TRBJ1-5, with TRBD1 matching over 11 bases. The germline V gene encodes CDR1 LNHDA and CDR2 SQIVND (reference sequence). The CDR3 is 16 residues long. Trimming took 3 bases from V and 6 from J; bases not matched to a gene: 7. The chain's CDR3 is CASSILDRGRFQPQHF. The CDR3 DNA reads as TGTGCCAGTAGTATTCTGGACAGGGGGCGATTTCAGCCCCAGCATTTT.

This clone showed up just once. The chain combines TRBV7-2 with TRBJ1-5, with 12 bases identical to TRBD1. This CDR3 contains 15 residues. Trimming cost V 5 bases and J 4 bases; bases outside gene matches: 3. Germline loops: CDR1 SGHTA, CDR2 FQGNSA. The CDR3 loop reads CASSAGQGANQPQHF. In nucleotides, the CDR3 is TGTGCCAGCAGCGCGGGACAGGGGGCTAATCAGCCCCAGCATTTT.

V and J are TRBV27 and TRBJ1-5; no firm D call. V lost 0 bases and J lost 3, with 3 bases in between. In germline, CDR1 is MNHEY, CDR2 SMNVEV (reference sequence). There are 13 residues in the CDR3. CDR3 DNA: TGTGCCAGCAGTTTATCCTCCAATCAGCCCCAGCATTTT. It specifies CASSLSSNQPQHF.

The gene calls are TRBV7-3 and TRBJ2-3, with 11 bases that match TRBD2. The CDR3 has 17 residues. The V and J ends lost 2 bases and 6 bases, in that order; junction bases with no gene match: 10. CDR1 is SGHTA and CDR2 is FQGTGA in the germline V gene. CDR3 sequence: CASSLGLAGGTGDTQYF. The CDR3 DNA follows: TGTGCCAGCAGCTTAGGTCTAGCGGGGGGCACAGGGGATACGCAGTATTTT.

This clone showed up just once. This sequence joins TRBV19 and TRBJ1-1, with TRBD1 identical over 7 bases. Germline-derived CDR1 and CDR2 are LNHDA and SQIVND (reference sequence). J lost 0 bases, V lost 6 bases, and 4 bases had no gene match. The CDR3 covers 14 residues. Here the CDR3 DNA reads TGTGCCAGTAGCAGGGGGAGGATGAACACTGAAGCTTTCTTT. It codes for CASSRGRMNTEAFF.

The rearrangement uses TRBV5-1 and TRBJ2-5; 13 nucleotides match TRBD2. Unmatched junction bases numbered 4, after V lost 8 bases and J lost 0 bases. The CDR3 sequence is 15 residues long. Germline CDR1 is SGHRS and CDR2 is YFSETQ. The CDR3 nucleotides read TGCGCCAGTGAACTAGCGGGGGGGTACCAAGAGACCCAGTACTTC. As protein: CASELAGGYQETQYF.

The chain is built from TRBV7-9 and TRBJ1-5; 7 bases are a match to TRBD1. J lost 8 bases, V lost 5 bases, and 6 bases had no gene match. The V gene's germline CDR1 is SEHNR and CDR2 FQNEAQ (reference sequence). The CDR3 runs to 13 residues. The CDR3 protein is CASSQEGAKPQHF. The DNA for the CDR3 is TGTGCCAGCAGCCAAGAGGGGGCTAAGCCCCAGCATTTT. Using reference TRBV7-9 and TRBJ1-5 for the parts outside the CDR3, the full variable domain is DTGVSQNPRHKITKRGQNVTFRCDPISEHNRLYWYRQTLGQGPEFLTYFQNEAQLEKSRLLSDRFSAERPKGSFSTLEIQRTEQGDSAMYLCASSQEGAKPQHFGDGTRLSIL.

In the case of this clone: The sample holds other DNA sequences that translate to the same CDR3. The genes are TRBV14 and TRBJ2-2; D is undetermined. The CDR3 spans 15 residues. Germline V gives CDR1 SGHDN, CDR2 FVKESK. V lost 5 bases and J 0 bases, leaving 10 bases between the germline ends. CDR3 coding DNA: TGTGCCAGCAGCGACACATACGCGAACACCGGGGAGCTGTTTTTT. It yields the protein CASSDTYANTGELFF.

The chain links TRBV11-1 to TRBJ2-7; 7 bases map to TRBD1. The germline V gene encodes CDR1 SGHAT and CDR2 FQDESV (reference sequence). The CDR3 contains 15 residues. V trimming: 4 bases; J trimming: 3 bases; junction bases outside the gene matches: 9. CDR3 in amino acids: CASSSSTGMVYEQYF. For the CDR3, the DNA is TGTGCCAGCAGCTCCTCGACAGGGATGGTCTACGAGCAGTACTTC.

V is TRBV6-1 and J is TRBJ1-2; 8 nucleotides line up with TRBD1. The CDR3 covers 15 residues. The germline V gene encodes CDR1 MNHNS and CDR2 SASEGT. With V trimmed by 3 bases and J by 4 bases, 7 bases remained unmatched. The CDR3 DNA reads as TGTGCCAGCAGTGATTCGGACAGGGACGGCTATGGCTACACCTTC. This translates into CASSDSDRDGYGYTF.

The gene calls are TRBV18 and TRBJ1-2, with D uncertain. The germline CDR1 and CDR2 sequences are KGHSH and LQKENI. The CDR3 spans 12 residues. The V end was cut by 2 bases, the J end by 4 bases, with 5 bases between. This chain's CDR3 is CASSPEIYGYTF. The CDR3 DNA reads TGTGCCAGCTCACCAGAGATCTATGGCTACACCTTC. The full variable domain, its missing parts supplied by reference TRBV18 and TRBJ1-2, is NAGVMQNPRHLVRRRGQEARLRCSPMKGHSHVYWYRQLPEEGLKFMVYLQKENIIDESGMPKERFSAEFPKEGPSILRIQQVVRGDSAAYFCASSPEIYGYTFGSGTRLTVV.

The chain recombines TRBV27 with TRBJ1-4; 7 bases fit TRBD1. CDR3 length: 15 amino acids. The V segment lost 3 bases and the J segment 1 base; nucleotides outside the gene matches: 2. Germline V gives CDR1 MNHEY, CDR2 SMNVEV (reference sequence). As DNA, the CDR3 is TGTGCCAGCAGTTTGCGACAGGGAACTAATGAAAAACTGTTTTTT. Its protein product is CASSLRQGTNEKLFF. Full variable domain (outside the CDR3, taken from reference TRBV27 and TRBJ1-4): EAQVTQNPRYLITVTGKKLTVTCSQNMNHEYMSWYRQDPGLGLRQIYYSMNVEVTDKGDVPEGYKVSRKEKRNFPLILESPSPNQTSLYFCASSLRQGTNEKLFFGSGTQLSVL.

This chain uses TRBV2 with TRBJ1-4; TRBD1 is a possible D gene (5 bases). Per germline, CDR1 SNHLY and CDR2 FYNNEI. Between the trimmed V and J ends, which lost 0 bases and 8 bases, there was a span of 10 bases. The CDR3 is 14 residues long. CDR3 coding DNA: TGTGCCAGCAGTGAAGCCCAGGGTGGGGAAAAACTGTTTTTT. Residues: CASSEAQGGEKLFF.

The chain employs TRBV6-5 and TRBJ2-7; a weak D match, TRBD1 (7 bases). The CDR3 consists of 14 residues. V gave up 5 bases and J gave up 2 bases, with 13 bases separating them. Germline V gene sequence: CDR1 MNHEY, CDR2 SVGAGI. The CDR3 nucleotides are TGTGCCAGCAGTCCAGGGGGGTCTCCCTACGAGCAGTACTTC. Protein sequence: CASSPGGSPYEQYF.

CDR3 sequence (DNA): TGTGCCAGCAGCTGGGCTACAGGGGAAAAACTGTTTTTT. Translating gives CASSWATGEKLFF. The rearrangement joins TRBV5-6 to TRBJ1-4; D might be TRBD1 (6 bases). The CDR3 loop spans 13 amino acids. V lost 3 bases and J 8 bases, leaving 11 bases between the germline ends. Per the germline V gene, CDR1 is SGHDT and CDR2 is YYEEEE.

This clone was recorded only once. The gene calls are TRBV18 and TRBJ1-1; a weak D match, TRBD1 (6 bases). This CDR3 contains 13 residues. Germline loops: CDR1 KGHSH, CDR2 LQKENI. Trimming removed 6 bases at V and 3 bases at J, with 11 bases between. The CDR3 here is CASSLGGDTEAFF. Written as DNA, the CDR3 is TGTGCCAGCTCCCTTGGGGGCGACACTGAAGCTTTCTTT.

This clone was found once. The V and J genes are TRBV6-6 and TRBJ1-6; D perhaps matches TRBD1 (5 bases). This CDR3 is 14 amino acids long. Germline assignment: CDR1 MNHNY and CDR2 SVGAGI (reference sequence). Trimming shortened V by 4 bases and J by 10 bases, and 14 bases separated the two germline ends. The CDR3: CASSFTGWGSPLHF. The CDR3 coding sequence is TGTGCCAGCAGTTTTACAGGATGGGGATCACCCCTCCACTTT.

V is TRBV12-3 or TRBV12-4 and J is TRBJ1-3, with TRBD1 matching 8 bases. Trimming cost V 8 bases and J 2 bases; bases outside gene matches: 2. This CDR3 is 13 amino acids long. CDR3 loop: CASLQGAGNTIYF. The CDR3 region has the DNA TGTGCCAGCCTACAGGGGGCTGGAAACACCATATATTTT.

This chain uses TRBV6-5 with TRBJ1-1; a weak D match, TRBD1 (5 bases). There are 15 residues in the CDR3. Germline-derived CDR1 and CDR2 are MNHEY and SVGAGI. Trimming stripped 7 bases from V and 1 base from J, with 16 bases between. The CDR3 DNA follows: TGTGCCAGCACCTTCGGGGGGGATGGGAACACTGAAGCTTTCTTT. Translated, it gives CASTFGGDGNTEAFF.